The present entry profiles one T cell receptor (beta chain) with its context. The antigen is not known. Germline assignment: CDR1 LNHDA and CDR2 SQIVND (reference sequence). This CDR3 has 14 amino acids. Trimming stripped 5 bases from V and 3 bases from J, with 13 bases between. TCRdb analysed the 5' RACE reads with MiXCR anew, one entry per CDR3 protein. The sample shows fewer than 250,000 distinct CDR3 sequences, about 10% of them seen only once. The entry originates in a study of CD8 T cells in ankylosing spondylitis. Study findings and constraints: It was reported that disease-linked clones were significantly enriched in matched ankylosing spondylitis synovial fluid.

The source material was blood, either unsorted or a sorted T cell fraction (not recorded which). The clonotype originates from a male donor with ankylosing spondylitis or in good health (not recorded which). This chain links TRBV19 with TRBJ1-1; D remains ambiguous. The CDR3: CASSSWVADTEAFF. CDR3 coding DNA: TGTGCCAGTAGTTCCTGGGTGGCGGACACTGAAGCTTTCTTT.